Here is one T cell receptor beta chain with its context. It was with random hexamers that about 0.45 to 1 ug RNA was reverse transcribed. With immunoSEQ multiplex PCR, TCR beta CDR3 was amplified across 54 Vbeta and 13 Jbeta. TCRdb independently ran MiXCR on the immunoSEQ multiplex PCR reads; one entry per CDR3 protein. The data hold about 440,000 distinct CDR3 sequences, with approximately 85% observed a single time. Blood CD8+ and CD4+ T cells underwent high-throughput TCR beta sequencing. TEMRA cells were FACS-enriched, and CD8+ and CD4+ T cells were isolated negatively. These data belong to a study of CD8 T cells in Susac syndrome. In germline, CDR1 is ENHRY, CDR2 SYGVKD. The length of the CDR3 is 14 residues. The V gene lost 9 bases and the J gene lost 3 bases, with 18 bases spanning the gap.

This clonotype was obtained from a human donor with multiple sclerosis. Input material: CD8+ T cells from PBMCs. This chain uses TRBV10-3 with TRBJ2-7, with D tentatively TRBD1 (5 bases). CDR3 in DNA: TGTGCCATTTCCCTAGGGGATAGGGGCTACGAGCAGTACTTC. Translation gives CAISLGDRGYEQYF.